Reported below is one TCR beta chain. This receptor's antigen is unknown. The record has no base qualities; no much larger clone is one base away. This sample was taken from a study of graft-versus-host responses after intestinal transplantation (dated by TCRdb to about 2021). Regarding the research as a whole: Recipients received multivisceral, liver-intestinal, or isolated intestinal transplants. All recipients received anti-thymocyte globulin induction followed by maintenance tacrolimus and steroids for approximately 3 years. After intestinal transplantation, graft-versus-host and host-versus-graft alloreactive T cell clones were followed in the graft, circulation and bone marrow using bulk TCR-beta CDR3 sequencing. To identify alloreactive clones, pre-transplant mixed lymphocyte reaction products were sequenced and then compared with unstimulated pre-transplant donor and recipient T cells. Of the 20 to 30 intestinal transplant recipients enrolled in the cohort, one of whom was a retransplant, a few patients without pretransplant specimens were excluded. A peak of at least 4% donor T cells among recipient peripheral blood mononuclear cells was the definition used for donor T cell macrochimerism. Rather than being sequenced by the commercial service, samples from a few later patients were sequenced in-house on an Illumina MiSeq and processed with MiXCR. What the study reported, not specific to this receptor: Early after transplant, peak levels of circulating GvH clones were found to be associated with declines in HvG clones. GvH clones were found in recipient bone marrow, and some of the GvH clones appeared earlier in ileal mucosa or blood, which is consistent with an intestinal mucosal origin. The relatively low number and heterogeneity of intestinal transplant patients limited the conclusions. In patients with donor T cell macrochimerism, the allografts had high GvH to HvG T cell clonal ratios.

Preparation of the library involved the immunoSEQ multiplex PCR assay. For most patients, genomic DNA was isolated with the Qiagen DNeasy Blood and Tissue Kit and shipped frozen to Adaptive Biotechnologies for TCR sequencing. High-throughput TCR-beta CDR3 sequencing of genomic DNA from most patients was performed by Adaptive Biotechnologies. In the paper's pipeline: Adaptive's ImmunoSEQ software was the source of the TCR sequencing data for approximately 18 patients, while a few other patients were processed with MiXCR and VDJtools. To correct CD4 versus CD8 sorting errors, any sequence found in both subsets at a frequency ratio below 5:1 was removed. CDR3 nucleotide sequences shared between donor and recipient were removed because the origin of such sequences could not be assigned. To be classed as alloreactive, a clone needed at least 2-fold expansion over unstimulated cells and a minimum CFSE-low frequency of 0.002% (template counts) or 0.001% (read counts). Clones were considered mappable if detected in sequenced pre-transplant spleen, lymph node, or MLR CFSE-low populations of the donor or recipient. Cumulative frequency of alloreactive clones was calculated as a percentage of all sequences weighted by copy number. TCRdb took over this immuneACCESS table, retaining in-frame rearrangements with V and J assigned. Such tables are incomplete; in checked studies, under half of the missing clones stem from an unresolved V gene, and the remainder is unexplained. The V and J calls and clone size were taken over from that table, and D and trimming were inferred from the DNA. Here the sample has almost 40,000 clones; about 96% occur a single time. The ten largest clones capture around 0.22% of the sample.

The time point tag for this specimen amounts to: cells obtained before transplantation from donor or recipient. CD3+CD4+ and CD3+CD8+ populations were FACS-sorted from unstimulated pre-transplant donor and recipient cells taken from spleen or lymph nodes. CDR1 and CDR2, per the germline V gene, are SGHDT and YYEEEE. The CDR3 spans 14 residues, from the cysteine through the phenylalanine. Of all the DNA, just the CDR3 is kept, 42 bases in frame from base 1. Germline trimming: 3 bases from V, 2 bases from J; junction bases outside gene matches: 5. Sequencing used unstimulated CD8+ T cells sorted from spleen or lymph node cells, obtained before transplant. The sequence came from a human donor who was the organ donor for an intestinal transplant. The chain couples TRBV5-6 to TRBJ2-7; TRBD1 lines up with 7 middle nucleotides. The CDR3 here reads CASSSMTGTYEQYF. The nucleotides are TGTGCCAGCAGCTCGATGACAGGGACCTACGAGCAGTACTTC.